This T cell receptor (beta chain) was sequenced in a study of T cells in Graves' hyperthyroidism and ophthalmopathy. It was RNA transcripts that yielded the amplified TCR beta CDR3 regions. First-round RT-PCR with HTBI primers amplified the TCR CDR3 region. TCRdb re-called the multiplex PCR reads through MiXCR, storing one row per CDR3 protein. Here the sample spans under 800,000 distinct CDR3 sequences, about 15% being singletons. The V and J ends lost 3 bases and 7 bases respectively, with 22 bases between them. This CDR3 is 16 amino acids long. Germline CDR1 reads SGHAT; CDR2 reads FQNNGV. This clonotype was observed many times. What it recognizes is unknown. Study-wide findings and caveats: It was a median approximately 6 months before onset that the model predicted ophthalmopathy. Blood shared most expanded thyroid clonotypes above 0.001.

This sequence joins TRBV11-2 and TRBJ2-7; the D gene could be TRBD1 or TRBD2 (7 bases each). Sequencing input: blood. The TCR was taken from a woman in her late teens or twenties with Graves' hyperthyroidism. CDR3 sequence: CASSFTAGGALGEQYF. As DNA, the CDR3 is TGTGCCAGCAGCTTTACCGCAGGGGGGGCTTTGGGTGAGCAGTACTTC.